What follows are 17 T cell receptor beta chains derived from one specimen sequenced in a study of patients and donors after allogeneic stem cell transplantation. A single record per CDR3 protein comes from TCRdb applying MiXCR to the RT-PCR reads. Here the sample spans hundreds of thousands of distinct CDR3 sequences, under 20% being singletons. Sequenced material: blood, either unsorted or a sorted T cell fraction (not recorded which). These receptors were taken from a human donor who was either an allogeneic HSCT recipient or a stem cell or donor lymphocyte infusion donor (not recorded which). It is not recorded whose cells these are; they may come from a transplant donor.

The chain joins TRBV29-1 to TRBJ2-5; the D gene is possibly TRBD1 (5 bases). From germline, CDR1 is SQVTM and CDR2 ANQGSEA. This CDR3 is built from 13 residues. Trimming took 6 bases from V and 1 from J, leaving 12 bases between them. This CDR3 reads CSVGAGLQETQYF. In DNA form, the CDR3 reads TGCAGCGTAGGGGCAGGGCTCCAAGAGACCCAGTACTTC.

This clonotype was picked up a small number of times. The gene calls are TRBV24-1 and TRBJ2-1; tentatively, D is TRBD1 (6 bases). V was clipped by 5 bases and J by 2 bases, with 12 bases between them. CDR3 length equals 15 residues. The germline CDR1 and CDR2 sequences are KGHDR and SFDVKD. CDR3: CATSVSGTPYNEQFF. CDR3 nucleotide sequence: TGTGCCACCAGTGTGTCCGGGACACCCTACAATGAGCAGTTCTTC.

The V call is TRBV25-1, the J call TRBJ1-1; D gene ambiguous. V was cut by 2 bases and J by 0 bases, with 7 bases left in between. The CDR3 has 14 residues. The germline V gene encodes CDR1 MGHDK and CDR2 SYGVNS. The DNA of the CDR3 is TGTGCCAGCAGTGAAACCAGGATGAACACTGAAGCTTTCTTT. As protein: CASSETRMNTEAFF.

The chain links TRBV20-1 to TRBJ2-1; maybe TRBD2 (5 bases). CDR1 is DFQATT, CDR2 SNEGSKA, per germline (reference sequence). The V end lost 2 bases, the J end lost 4 bases, and 15 bases lay between the germline ends. The CDR3 length is 15 residues. The CDR3 DNA sequence: TGCAGTGCTAGACCCCCCGCAGCGGTATACAATGAGCAGTTCTTC. Protein product: CSARPPAAVYNEQFF.

This clonotype was counted a few times. The V call is TRBV5-5, the J call TRBJ2-3; unclear D gene. Germline lookup yields CDR1 SGHKS and CDR2 YYEKEE (reference sequence). The CDR3 extends over 17 amino acids. V lost 0 bases and J lost 0, with 14 bases in between. In nucleotides, the CDR3 is TGTGCCAGCAGCTTGGCCCATCTTTGGGCTAGCACAGATACGCAGTATTTT. Protein sequence: CASSLAHLWASTDTQYF.

This clonotype has a handful of counts. CDR3 in DNA: TGTGCCAGCAGTTTAGCGTTGTGGGTTACTGAAGCTTTCTTT. Translation gives CASSLALWVTEAFF. The J gene is TRBJ1-1, the V gene TRBV12-3 or TRBV12-4; D unclear. V was shortened by 0 bases and J by 5 bases, with 10 bases between the two germline ends. This CDR3 comprises 14 residues.

The rearrangement joins TRBV7-9 to TRBJ2-2; the D is unclear. V dropped 2 bases and J dropped 4 bases, with 8 bases sitting between them. Germline V CDR1 and CDR2: SEHNR, FQNEAQ (reference sequence). This CDR3 spans 14 amino acids. CDR3 sequence (DNA): TGTGCCAGCAGCTTACTTGCCTCCACCGGGGAGCTGTTTTTT. Residues: CASSLLASTGELFF. The full variable domain, rest sourced from reference TRBV7-9 and TRBJ2-2, is DTGVSQNPRHKITKRGQNVTFRCDPISEHNRLYWYRQTLGQGPEFLTYFQNEAQLEKSRLLSDRFSAERPKGSFSTLEIQRTEQGDSAMYLCASSLLASTGELFFGEGSRLTVL.

Here the CDR3 DNA reads TGTGCCAGCCACAGAGGGACAGGGGATACCGGGGAGCTGTTTTTT. It codes for CASHRGTGDTGELFF. V usage is TRBV6-1 and J usage is TRBJ2-2, with TRBD1 matching 10 bases. V lost 8 bases, J lost 5 bases, and 8 bases stayed unmatched. The CDR3 covers 15 residues. Germline loops: CDR1 MNHNS, CDR2 SASEGT.

J is TRBJ2-2 and V is TRBV6-2 or TRBV6-3, with 7 bases matching TRBD1. The CDR3 covers 15 residues. Germline CDR1 is MNHEY and CDR2 is SVGEGT. The J segment lost 3 bases and the V segment lost 5 bases, leaving 6 bases of the junction unmatched. The CDR3 is CASSPRTGYTGELFF. In DNA, the CDR3 is TGTGCCAGCAGTCCGCGGACAGGTTACACCGGGGAGCTGTTTTTT.

This clonotype was found a few times. This rearrangement joins TRBV12-3 or TRBV12-4 to TRBJ2-7; either TRBD1 or TRBD2 may supply D (5 bases each). The CDR3 is made up of 13 amino acids. Trimming stripped 5 bases from V and 7 bases from J, with 15 bases between. CDR3 protein: CASSRQSSGEQYF. For the CDR3, the DNA is TGTGCCAGCAGTCGACAGTCCTCGGGGGAGCAGTACTTC.

The V gene is TRBV5-1, the J gene TRBJ1-6; D is perhaps TRBD1 (6 bases). The V gene's germline CDR1 is SGHRS and CDR2 YFSETQ. CDR3 length equals 14 residues. V lost 4 bases and J 8 bases, leaving 13 bases between the germline ends. CDR3 nucleotide sequence: TGCGCCAGCAGCAGTACAGGGCGGGATTCACCCCTCCACTTT. This codes for CASSSTGRDSPLHF.

This clonotype was detected only a few times. The chain employs TRBV21-1 and TRBJ2-7; no check of the table's D call, TRBD2, against the DNA was made. TRBV21-1 is described as a pseudogene. This CDR3 is built from 16 residues. The CDR3 reads CASSKVRGRALNEQYF. As DNA, the CDR3 is TGTGCCAGCAGCAAAGTACGAGGGAGGGCTTTGAACGAGCAGTACTTC.

This clonotype was counted a single time. The CDR3 DNA sequence: TGTGCCTGGGGACAGGGACGCACAGATACGCAGTATTTT. The encoded protein is CAWGQGRTDTQYF. The chain is built from TRBV30 and TRBJ2-3, with 8 positions matching TRBD1. CDR1 and CDR2 (germline): GTSNPN, SVGIG (reference sequence). V gave up 5 bases and J gave up 1 base; unmatched junction bases: 2. This CDR3 is 13 amino acids long.

This clonotype appeared a few times. V is TRBV7-9 and J is TRBJ1-2; D might be TRBD1 (6 bases). The germline V gene has CDR1 SEHNR and CDR2 FQNEAQ (reference sequence). This CDR3 is 14 amino acids long. The ends were cut back, 5 bases at V and 2 bases at J, with 12 bases in the middle. CDR3 sequence reads: CASSRGGQNYGYTF. The CDR3 nucleotides are TGTGCCAGCAGCCGCGGCGGACAGAACTATGGCTACACCTTC. Filled out from reference TRBV7-9 and TRBJ1-2, the complete variable domain reads DTGVSQNPRHKITKRGQNVTFRCDPISEHNRLYWYRQTLGQGPEFLTYFQNEAQLEKSRLLSDRFSAERPKGSFSTLEIQRTEQGDSAMYLCASSRGGQNYGYTFGSGTRLTVV.

This clonotype was seen ten or more times. The V and J genes are TRBV27 and TRBJ1-1, with D perhaps TRBD1 (5 bases). The CDR3 spans 14 residues. In germline, CDR1 is MNHEY, CDR2 SMNVEV (reference sequence). The V gene lost 3 bases and the J gene lost 5 bases, with 13 bases spanning the gap. The CDR3 loop reads CASSFWGKRTEAFF. CDR3 sequence (DNA): TGTGCCAGCAGTTTTTGGGGGAAGAGAACTGAAGCTTTCTTT.

Many counts were recorded for this clonotype. The chain couples TRBV29-1 to TRBJ2-4; 7 bases line up with TRBD2. In germline, CDR1 is SQVTM, CDR2 ANQGSEA. J was trimmed by 6 bases and V by 7 bases; bases with no gene match: 3. This CDR3 contains 11 residues. This chain's CDR3 is CSGWTRNIQYF. DNA for the CDR3: TGCAGCGGGTGGACTAGAAACATTCAGTACTTC.

The genes are TRBV11-3 and TRBJ2-1; TRBD1 might be the D (6 bases). Germline lookup yields CDR1 SGHNT and CDR2 YENEEA. V gave up 5 bases and J gave up 2 bases, with 19 bases separating them. The CDR3 runs 17 residues. DNA of the CDR3: TGTGCCAGCAGCCAACCCTGGTACAGGGACACCTACAATGAGCAGTTCTTC. Protein: CASSQPWYRDTYNEQFF.